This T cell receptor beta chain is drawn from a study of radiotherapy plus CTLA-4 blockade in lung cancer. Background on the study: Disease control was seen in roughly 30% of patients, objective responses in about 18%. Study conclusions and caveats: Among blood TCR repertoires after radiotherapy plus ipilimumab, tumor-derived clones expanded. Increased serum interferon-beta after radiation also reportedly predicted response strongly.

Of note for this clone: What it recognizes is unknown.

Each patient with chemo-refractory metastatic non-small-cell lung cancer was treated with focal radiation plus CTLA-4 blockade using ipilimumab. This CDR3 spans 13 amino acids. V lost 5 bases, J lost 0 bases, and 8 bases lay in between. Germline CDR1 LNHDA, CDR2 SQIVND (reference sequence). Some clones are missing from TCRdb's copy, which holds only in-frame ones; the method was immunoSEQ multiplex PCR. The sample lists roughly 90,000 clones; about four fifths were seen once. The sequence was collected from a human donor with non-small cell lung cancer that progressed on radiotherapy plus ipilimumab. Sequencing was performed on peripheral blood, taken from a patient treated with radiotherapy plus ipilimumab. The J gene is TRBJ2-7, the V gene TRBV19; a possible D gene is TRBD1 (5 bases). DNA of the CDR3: TGTGCCAGTAGTGTTGGGGCCTCCTACGAGCAGTACTTC. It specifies CASSVGASYEQYF.